A selection of T cell receptor beta chains follows, all from one sample in a study of patients and donors after allogeneic stem cell transplantation. TCRdb passed the RT-PCR reads through MiXCR, listing each CDR3 protein once. The table has about 960,000 distinct CDR3 sequences, about a sixth seen once. Sequences were obtained from blood, either unsorted or a sorted T cell fraction (not recorded which). The receptors were sampled from a human donor who was either an allogeneic HSCT recipient or a stem cell or donor lymphocyte infusion donor (not recorded which). It is not recorded whose cells these are; they may come from a transplant donor. CDR3s include the opening cysteine and the closing phenylalanine or tryptophan. The D gene is left open where the match is weak. Clone sizes are given selectively: once, few, many, or a class where the clone is expanded.

clone_size	v_call	j_call	d_call	cdr3_aa	cdr3_nt
many	TRBV12-3/TRBV12-4	TRBJ2-1	NA	CASSLTYEQFF	TGTGCCAGCAGTTTAACCTATGAGCAGTTCTTC
NA	TRBV11-2	TRBJ2-1	TRBD2	CASSLSRGRDNEQFF	TGTGCCAGCAGCTTATCCCGCGGGAGGGACAATGAGCAGTTCTTC
NA	TRBV20-1	TRBJ2-6	NA	CSARDRISGANVLTF	TGCAGTGCTAGAGATCGGATCTCTGGGGCCAACGTCCTGACTTTC
NA	TRBV27	TRBJ1-1	TRBD1	CASSMTGGEAFF	TGTGCCAGCAGTATGACAGGGGGCGAAGCTTTCTTT
few	TRBV29-1	TRBJ1-2	NA	CSVEGQVSYGYTF	TGCAGCGTTGAAGGGCAGGTTTCCTATGGCTACACCTTC
NA	TRBV20-1	TRBJ2-3	NA	CSARVNSGATRTDTQYF	TGCAGTGCTAGAGTTAACTCTGGGGCTACCCGCACAGATACGCAGTATTTT
few	TRBV29-1	TRBJ1-1	TRBD1	CSVTGTGKNTEAFF	TGCAGCGTGACCGGGACAGGCAAGAACACTGAAGCTTTCTTT
NA	TRBV5-6	TRBJ2-7	NA	CASSLGPAGSYEQYF	TGTGCCAGCAGCTTGGGTCCAGCTGGCTCCTACGAGCAGTACTTC
NA	TRBV7-8	TRBJ1-2	NA	CASSLEGLAGYTF	TGTGCCAGCAGCTTAGAGGGTTTAGCGGGCTACACCTTC
NA	TRBV29-1	TRBJ2-7	TRBD2	CSVGGLVDMAYEQYF	TGCAGCGTTGGGGGACTAGTTGATATGGCCTACGAGCAGTACTTC
few	TRBV4-3	TRBJ2-3	TRBD2	CASSQDTSGGNTDTQYF	TGCGCCAGCAGCCAAGACACTAGCGGGGGGAACACAGATACGCAGTATTTT
few	TRBV12-3/TRBV12-4	TRBJ2-5	NA	CASSELTWVGSLETQYF	TGTGCCAGCAGCGAATTGACATGGGTAGGGAGTCTGGAGACCCAGTACTTC
many	TRBV27	TRBJ2-3	TRBD2	CASSFSGEADTQYF	TGTGCCAGCAGTTTCAGCGGGGAAGCAGATACGCAGTATTTT
few	TRBV4-1	TRBJ2-2	NA	CASSQEVLDGEPTGELFF	TGCGCCAGCAGCCAAGAAGTTCTCGACGGAGAACCCACCGGGGAGCTGTTTTTT
NA	TRBV29-1	TRBJ1-1	NA	CSVEYQGRVRTEAFF	TGCAGCGTTGAATACCAGGGGAGGGTGAGGACTGAAGCTTTCTTT
few	TRBV5-4	TRBJ1-6	NA	CASSLVQETNSPLHF	TGTGCCAGCAGCTTGGTACAGGAGACTAATTCACCCCTCCACTTT
NA	TRBV5-1	TRBJ2-2	NA	CASSLKVGAATNTGELFF	TGCGCCAGCAGCTTGAAGGTCGGGGCCGCGACTAACACCGGGGAGCTGTTTTTT
NA	TRBV12-3/TRBV12-4	TRBJ1-1	NA	CASSLQAFGITEAFF	TGTGCCAGCAGTTTACAGGCCTTCGGGATCACTGAAGCTTTCTTT
few	TRBV5-1	TRBJ2-6	NA	CASSLEANAGANVLTF	TGCGCCAGCAGCTTGGAAGCCAATGCTGGGGCCAACGTCCTGACTTTC
NA	TRBV12-3/TRBV12-4	TRBJ2-1	TRBD2	CASSLISGGPREQFF	TGTGCCAGCAGTTTAATCTCGGGGGGGCCTCGGGAGCAGTTCTTC
NA	TRBV7-9	TRBJ2-1	NA	CASSLPGAQNEQFF	TGTGCCAGCAGCTTACCGGGAGCTCAAAATGAGCAGTTCTTC
many	TRBV12-3/TRBV12-4	TRBJ2-1	NA	CASRVDFSESSYNEQFF	TGTGCCAGCAGGGTCGACTTTAGCGAGAGCTCCTACAATGAGCAGTTCTTC
NA	TRBV10-3	TRBJ1-5	NA	CAISESAGSVNQPQHF	TGTGCCATCAGTGAGTCGGCAGGGTCGGTGAATCAGCCCCAGCATTTT
NA	TRBV6-1	TRBJ2-1	NA	CASTQAGGGNNEQFF	TGTGCCAGCACTCAAGCCGGGGGCGGAAACAATGAGCAGTTCTTC
NA	TRBV5-1	TRBJ2-5	TRBD2	CASSLPSLAAQETQYF	TGCGCCAGCAGCTTGCCCTCACTAGCGGCACAAGAGACCCAGTACTTC
few	TRBV10-3	TRBJ2-7	TRBD1	CAISRDRAYEQYF	TGTGCCATCAGCCGGGACAGGGCCTACGAGCAGTACTTC
NA	TRBV25-1	TRBJ1-3	NA	CASSRSTSGNTIYF	TGTGCCAGCAGCCGCTCGACATCTGGAAACACCATATATTTT
many	TRBV7-9	TRBJ2-7	NA	CASSSGTYYEQYF	TGTGCCAGCAGCTCCGGGACATACTACGAGCAGTACTTC
few	TRBV3-1	TRBJ2-1	NA	CASSHSRNEQFF	TGTGCCAGCAGCCATTCACGCAATGAGCAGTTCTTC
NA	TRBV9	TRBJ2-7	NA	CASSVGPFQSEQYF	TGTGCCAGCAGCGTGGGTCCGTTCCAGAGCGAGCAGTACTTC
few	TRBV20-1	TRBJ2-3	TRBD2	CSASWLAGGTYTDTQYF	TGCAGTGCTAGTTGGCTAGCGGGAGGAACTTACACAGATACGCAGTATTTT
few	TRBV24-1	TRBJ1-5	NA	CATSDSRQANQPQHF	TGTGCCACCAGTGATTCCCGACAGGCGAATCAGCCCCAGCATTTT
NA	TRBV4-1	TRBJ2-7	NA	CASSPYRDGGYEQYF	TGCGCCAGCAGCCCGTATCGGGACGGAGGATACGAGCAGTACTTC
NA	TRBV12-3/TRBV12-4	TRBJ1-6	NA	CASSLQGWGSSYNSPLHF	TGTGCCAGCAGTTTACAGGGTTGGGGGAGCTCCTATAATTCACCCCTCCACTTT
few	TRBV25-1	TRBJ1-5	NA	CASSEIRGRGRMSNQPQHF	TGTGCCAGCAGTGAAATTCGGGGCCGGGGACGTATGAGCAATCAGCCCCAGCATTTT
NA	TRBV28	TRBJ2-2	NA	CASSYGVDTGELFF	TGTGCCAGCAGTTATGGAGTGGACACCGGGGAGCTGTTTTTT
NA	TRBV24-1	TRBJ2-3	NA	CATSDSSVGTQYF	TGTGCCACCAGTGATTCCTCAGTGGGTACGCAGTATTTT
NA	TRBV20-1	TRBJ1-5	TRBD1	CSASPRDSSIQPQHF	TGCAGTGCCAGCCCCCGGGACAGTTCAATTCAGCCCCAGCATTTT
few	TRBV9	TRBJ2-1	TRBD2	CASSPRLARVSYNEQFF	TGTGCCAGCAGCCCGAGACTAGCCCGGGTCTCCTACAATGAGCAGTTCTTC
many	TRBV12-3/TRBV12-4	TRBJ2-7	NA	CASSSTRPRGNEQYF	TGTGCCAGCAGTTCGACTAGGCCCCGGGGGAACGAGCAGTACTTC
NA	TRBV20-1	TRBJ1-1	TRBD1	CSARDRGGLGTEAFF	TGCAGTGCTAGAGACAGGGGGGGTCTGGGCACTGAAGCTTTCTTT
few	TRBV5-1	TRBJ2-3	NA	CASSLKATPLYF	TGCGCCAGCAGCTTGAAGGCGACGCCTTTGTATTTT
NA	TRBV7-2	TRBJ1-1	NA	CASSLDSFQGRTEAFF	TGTGCCAGCAGCTTAGATTCATTCCAGGGTAGGACTGAAGCTTTCTTT
NA	TRBV28	TRBJ1-1	NA	CASPGGGGGDTEAFF	TGTGCCAGCCCCGGGGGGGGAGGTGGGGACACTGAAGCTTTCTTT
NA	TRBV4-2	TRBJ2-7	NA	CASSQGQTISYEQYF	TGTGCCAGCAGCCAAGGACAGACCATTTCCTACGAGCAGTACTTC
NA	TRBV4-1	TRBJ2-5	NA	CASSQEALTVQETQYF	TGCGCCAGCAGCCAAGAGGCCCTAACAGTCCAAGAGACCCAGTACTTC
NA	TRBV5-5	TRBJ2-3	TRBD2	CASNVLASTDTQYF	TGTGCCAGCAACGTACTAGCGAGCACAGATACGCAGTATTTT
few	TRBV29-1	TRBJ2-1	NA	CSVRARAQFF	TGCAGCGTTAGAGCGCGGGCGCAGTTCTTC
many	TRBV2	TRBJ1-1	NA	CASSEGGGTEAFF	TGTGCCAGCAGTGAAGGGGGGGGGACTGAAGCTTTCTTT
few	TRBV20-1	TRBJ2-5	TRBD2	CSASGLAGWTQYF	TGCAGTGCTTCGGGACTAGCGGGGTGGACCCAGTACTTC
NA	TRBV18	TRBJ1-6	NA	CASSPQQGVSSPLHF	TGTGCCAGCTCACCACAGCAGGGTGTAAGTTCACCCCTCCACTTT
few	TRBV10-3	TRBJ2-7	NA	CAISGGRGGVYEQYF	TGTGCCATCAGTGGCGGGAGAGGGGGGGTCTACGAGCAGTACTTC
NA	TRBV3-1	TRBJ2-3	TRBD2	CASSQDLQRGTTDTQYF	TGTGCCAGCAGCCAAGACCTCCAGCGGGGGACCACAGATACGCAGTATTTT
few	TRBV24-1	TRBJ1-5	TRBD1	CATSDHRGEGNQPQHF	TGTGCCACCAGTGACCACAGGGGAGAAGGCAATCAGCCCCAGCATTTT
few	TRBV12-3/TRBV12-4	TRBJ1-3	NA	CASSLAISSGNTIYF	TGTGCCAGCAGTCTCGCGATCTCCTCTGGAAACACCATATATTTT